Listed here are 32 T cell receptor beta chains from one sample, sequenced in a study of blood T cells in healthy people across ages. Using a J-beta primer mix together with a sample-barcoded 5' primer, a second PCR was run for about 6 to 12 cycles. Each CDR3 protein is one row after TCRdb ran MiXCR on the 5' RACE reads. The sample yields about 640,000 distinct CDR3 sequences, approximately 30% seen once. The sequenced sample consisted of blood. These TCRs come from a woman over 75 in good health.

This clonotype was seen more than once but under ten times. CDR3 DNA: TGCGCCAGCCATCGGGACAGGGGTTACGAGCAGTACTTC. It is translated as CASHRDRGYEQYF. The V gene is TRBV5-1, the J gene TRBJ2-7; 10 bases line up with TRBD1. J was trimmed by 4 bases and V by 7 bases; bases with no gene match: 5. Germline CDR1 is SGHRS and CDR2 is YFSETQ. The CDR3 consists of 13 residues.

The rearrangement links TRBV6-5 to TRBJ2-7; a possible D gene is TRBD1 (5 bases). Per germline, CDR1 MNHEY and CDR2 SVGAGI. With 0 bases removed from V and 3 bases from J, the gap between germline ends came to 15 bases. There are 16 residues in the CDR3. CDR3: CASSYSIAGSGYEQYF. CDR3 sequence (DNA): TGTGCCAGCAGTTACTCGATAGCAGGGTCTGGCTACGAGCAGTACTTC.

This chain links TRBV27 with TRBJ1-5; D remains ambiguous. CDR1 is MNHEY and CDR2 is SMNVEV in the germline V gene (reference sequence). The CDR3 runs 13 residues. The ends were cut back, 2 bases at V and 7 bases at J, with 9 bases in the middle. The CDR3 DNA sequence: TGTGCCAGCAGTTTAATATCTCGGCAGCCCCAGCATTTT. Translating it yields CASSLISRQPQHF.

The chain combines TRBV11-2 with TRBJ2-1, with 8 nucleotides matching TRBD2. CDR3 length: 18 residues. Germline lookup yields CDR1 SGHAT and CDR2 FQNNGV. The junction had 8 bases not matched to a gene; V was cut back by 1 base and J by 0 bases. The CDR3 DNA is TGTGCCAGCAGCTTAGTTCCCGTAGCGGGGTACTCCTACAATGAGCAGTTCTTC. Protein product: CASSLVPVAGYSYNEQFF.

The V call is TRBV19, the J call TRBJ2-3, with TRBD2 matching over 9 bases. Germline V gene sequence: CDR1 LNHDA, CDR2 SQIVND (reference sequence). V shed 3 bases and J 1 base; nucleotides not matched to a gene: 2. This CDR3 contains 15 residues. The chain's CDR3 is CASSIQRGGTDTQYF. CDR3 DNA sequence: TGTGCCAGTAGTATCCAGCGGGGGGGCACAGATACGCAGTATTTT.

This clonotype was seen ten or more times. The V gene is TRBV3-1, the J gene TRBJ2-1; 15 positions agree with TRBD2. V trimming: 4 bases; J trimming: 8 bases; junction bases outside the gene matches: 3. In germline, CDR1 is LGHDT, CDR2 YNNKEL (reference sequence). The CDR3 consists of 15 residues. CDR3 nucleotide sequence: TGTGCCAGCAGCCCCGGACTAGCGGGGGGGGATGAGCAGTTCTTC. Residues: CASSPGLAGGDEQFF.

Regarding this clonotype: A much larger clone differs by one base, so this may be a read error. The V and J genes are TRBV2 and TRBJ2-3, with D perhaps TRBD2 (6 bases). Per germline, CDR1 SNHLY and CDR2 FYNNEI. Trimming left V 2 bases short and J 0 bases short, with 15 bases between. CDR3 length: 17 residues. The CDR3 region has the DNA TGTGCCAGCAGTGAAAACGCGGGGCGCTCTAGCACAGATACGCAGTATTTT. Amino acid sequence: CASSENAGRSSTDTQYF.

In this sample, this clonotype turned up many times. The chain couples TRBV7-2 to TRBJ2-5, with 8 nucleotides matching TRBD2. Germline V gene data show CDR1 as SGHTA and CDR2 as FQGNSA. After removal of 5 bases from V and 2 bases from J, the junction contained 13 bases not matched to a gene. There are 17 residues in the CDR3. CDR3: CASSPDSGLAGQETQYF. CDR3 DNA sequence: TGTGCCAGCAGCCCGGACTCGGGGCTAGCGGGTCAAGAGACCCAGTACTTC.

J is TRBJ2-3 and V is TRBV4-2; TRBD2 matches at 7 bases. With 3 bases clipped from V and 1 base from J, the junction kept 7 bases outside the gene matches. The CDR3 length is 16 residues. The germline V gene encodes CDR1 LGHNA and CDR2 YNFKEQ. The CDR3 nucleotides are TGTGCCAGCAGCCAGGACGGGGGGTACGGCACAGATACGCAGTATTTT. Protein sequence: CASSQDGGYGTDTQYF.

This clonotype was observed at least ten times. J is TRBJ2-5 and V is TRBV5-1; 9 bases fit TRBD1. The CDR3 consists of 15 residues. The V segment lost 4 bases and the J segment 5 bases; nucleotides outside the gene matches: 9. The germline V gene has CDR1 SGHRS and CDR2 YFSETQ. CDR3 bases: TGCGCCAGCAGCACGGGACAGGGTCCCTCCGAGACCCAGTACTTC. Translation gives CASSTGQGPSETQYF.

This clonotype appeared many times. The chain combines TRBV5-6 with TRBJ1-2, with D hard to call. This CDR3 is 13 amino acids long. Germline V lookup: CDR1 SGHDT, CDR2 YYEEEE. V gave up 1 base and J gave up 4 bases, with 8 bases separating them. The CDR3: CASSLNVVYGYTF. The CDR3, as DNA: TGTGCCAGCAGCTTGAATGTTGTCTATGGCTACACCTTC.

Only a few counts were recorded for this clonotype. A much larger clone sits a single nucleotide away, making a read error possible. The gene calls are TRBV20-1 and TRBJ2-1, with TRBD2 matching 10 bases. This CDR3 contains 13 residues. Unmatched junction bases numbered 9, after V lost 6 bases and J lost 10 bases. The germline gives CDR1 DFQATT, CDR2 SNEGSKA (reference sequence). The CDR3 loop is CSAPGTSDSEQFF. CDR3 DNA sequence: TGCAGTGCACCCGGGACTAGCGACTCCGAGCAGTTCTTC.

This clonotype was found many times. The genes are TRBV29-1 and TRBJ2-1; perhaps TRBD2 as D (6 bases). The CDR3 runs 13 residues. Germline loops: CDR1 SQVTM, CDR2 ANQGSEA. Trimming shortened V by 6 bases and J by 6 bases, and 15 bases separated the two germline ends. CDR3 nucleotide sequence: TGCAGCGTCGACTCTATCGGGAGCAATGAGCAGTTCTTC. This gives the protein CSVDSIGSNEQFF.

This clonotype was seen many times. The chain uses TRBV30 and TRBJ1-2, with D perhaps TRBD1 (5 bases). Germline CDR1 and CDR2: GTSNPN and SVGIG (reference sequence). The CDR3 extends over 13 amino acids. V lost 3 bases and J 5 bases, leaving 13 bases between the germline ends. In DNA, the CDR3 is TGTGCCTGGAGGAAGATGTCAGGGTATGGCTACACCTTC. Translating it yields CAWRKMSGYGYTF.

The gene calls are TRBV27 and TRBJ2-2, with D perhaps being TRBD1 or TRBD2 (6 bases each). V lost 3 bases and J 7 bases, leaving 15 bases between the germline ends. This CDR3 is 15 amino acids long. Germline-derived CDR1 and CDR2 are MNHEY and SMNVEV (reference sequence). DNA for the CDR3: TGTGCCAGCAGTTTGAGGTGGGGGGCTGACGGGGAGCTGTTTTTT. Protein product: CASSLRWGADGELFF.

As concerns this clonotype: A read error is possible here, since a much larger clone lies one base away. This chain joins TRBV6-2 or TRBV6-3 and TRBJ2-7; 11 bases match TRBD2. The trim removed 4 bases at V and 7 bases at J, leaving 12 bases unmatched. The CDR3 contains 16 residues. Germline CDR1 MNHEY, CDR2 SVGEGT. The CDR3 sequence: CASSSFSGGGLNEQYF. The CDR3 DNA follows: TGTGCCAGCAGTTCCTTTAGCGGGGGGGGTTTGAATGAGCAGTACTTC.

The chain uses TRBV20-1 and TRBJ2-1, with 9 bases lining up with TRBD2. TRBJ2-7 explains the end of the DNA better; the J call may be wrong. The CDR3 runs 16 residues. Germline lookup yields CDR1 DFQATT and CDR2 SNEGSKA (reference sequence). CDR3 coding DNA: TGCAGTACTGGGTGGAGCGGGGGGACCTCCTACAATGAGCAGTACTTC. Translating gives CSTGWSGGTSYNEQYF.

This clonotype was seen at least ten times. CDR3 sequence: CASSPGGLAGYNEQFF. The CDR3 nucleotides are TGTGCCAGCAGCCCGGGTGGACTAGCGGGATACAATGAGCAGTTCTTC. V usage is TRBV7-2 and J usage is TRBJ2-1; TRBD2 matches 12 bases. J gave up 4 bases and V 5 bases, and 6 bases lay outside the gene matches. The CDR3 is 16 residues long. Germline CDR1 reads SGHTA; CDR2 reads FQGNSA.

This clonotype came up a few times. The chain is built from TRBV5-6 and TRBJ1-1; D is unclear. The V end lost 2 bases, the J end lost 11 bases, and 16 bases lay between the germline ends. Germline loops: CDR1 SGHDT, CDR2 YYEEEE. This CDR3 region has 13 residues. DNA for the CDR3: TGTGCCAGCAGCTTACTCTCAGTGGGAATTGCTTTCTTT. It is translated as CASSLLSVGIAFF.

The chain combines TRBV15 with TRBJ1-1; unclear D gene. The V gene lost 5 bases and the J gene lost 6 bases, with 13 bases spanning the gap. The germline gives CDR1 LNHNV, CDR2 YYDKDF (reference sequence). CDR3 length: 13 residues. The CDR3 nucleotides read TGTGCCACCAGCCACCGACGCAACGCTGAAGCTTTCTTT. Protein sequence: CATSHRRNAEAFF.

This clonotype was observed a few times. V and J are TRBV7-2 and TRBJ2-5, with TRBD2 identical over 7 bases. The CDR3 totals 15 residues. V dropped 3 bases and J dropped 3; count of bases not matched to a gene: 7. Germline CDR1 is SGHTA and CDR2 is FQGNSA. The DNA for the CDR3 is TGTGCCAGCAGCTTGGGAGCGGGGCTCGAAGAGACCCAGTACTTC. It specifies CASSLGAGLEETQYF.

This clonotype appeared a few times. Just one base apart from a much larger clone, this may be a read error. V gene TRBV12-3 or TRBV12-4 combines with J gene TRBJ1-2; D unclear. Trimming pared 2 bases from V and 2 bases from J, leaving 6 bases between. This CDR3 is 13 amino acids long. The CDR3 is CASSLRNNYGYTF. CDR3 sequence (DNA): TGTGCCAGCAGTTTACGGAACAACTATGGCTACACCTTC.

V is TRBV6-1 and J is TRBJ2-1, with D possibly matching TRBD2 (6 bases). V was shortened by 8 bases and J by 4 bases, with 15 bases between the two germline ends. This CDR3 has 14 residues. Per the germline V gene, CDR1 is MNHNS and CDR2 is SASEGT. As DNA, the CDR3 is TGTGCCAGCCCCCTGAGCGGGCCATACAATGAGCAGTTCTTC. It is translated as CASPLSGPYNEQFF.

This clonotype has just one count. As DNA, the CDR3 is TGCAGCCAAAGAAGCGGCGACGAGCAGTACTTC. The encoded protein is CSQRSGDEQYF. V and J are TRBV29-1 and TRBJ2-7, with a possible D match to TRBD2 (5 bases). The CDR3 length is 11 residues. Germline assignment: CDR1 SQVTM and CDR2 ANQGSEA. Trimming pared 8 bases from V and 5 bases from J, leaving 13 bases between.

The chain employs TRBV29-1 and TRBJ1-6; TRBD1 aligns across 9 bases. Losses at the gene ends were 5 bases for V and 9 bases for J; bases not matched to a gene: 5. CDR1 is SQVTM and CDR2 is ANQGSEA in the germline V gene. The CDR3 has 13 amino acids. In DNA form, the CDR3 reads TGCAGCGTTAGGACAGGGGAGTTTTCACCCCTCCACTTT. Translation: CSVRTGEFSPLHF.

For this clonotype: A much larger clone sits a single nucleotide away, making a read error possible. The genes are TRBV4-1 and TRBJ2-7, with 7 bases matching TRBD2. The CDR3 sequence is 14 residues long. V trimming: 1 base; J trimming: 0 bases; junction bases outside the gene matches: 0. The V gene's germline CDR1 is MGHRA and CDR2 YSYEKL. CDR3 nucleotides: TGCGCCAGCAGCCAAGGGACTAGCTCCTACGAGCAGTACTTC. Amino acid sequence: CASSQGTSSYEQYF.

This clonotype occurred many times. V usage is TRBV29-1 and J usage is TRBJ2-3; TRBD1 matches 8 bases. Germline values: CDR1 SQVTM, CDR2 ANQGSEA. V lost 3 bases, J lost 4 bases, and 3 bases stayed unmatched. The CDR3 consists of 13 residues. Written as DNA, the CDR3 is TGCAGCGTTGAGCCGACAGGGGCAGATACGCAGTATTTT. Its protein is CSVEPTGADTQYF.

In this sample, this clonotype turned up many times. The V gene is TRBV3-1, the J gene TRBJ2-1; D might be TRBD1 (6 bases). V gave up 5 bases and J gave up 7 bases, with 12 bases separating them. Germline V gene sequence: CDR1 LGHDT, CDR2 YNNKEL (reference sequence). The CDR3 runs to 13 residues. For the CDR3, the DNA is TGTGCCAGCAGCATAGCACAGGGAAATGAGCAGTTCTTC. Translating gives CASSIAQGNEQFF.

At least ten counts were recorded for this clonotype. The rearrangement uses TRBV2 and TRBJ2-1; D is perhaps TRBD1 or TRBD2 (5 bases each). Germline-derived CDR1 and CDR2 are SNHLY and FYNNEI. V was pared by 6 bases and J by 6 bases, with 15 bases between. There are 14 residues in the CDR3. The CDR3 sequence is CASSERGRFNEQFF. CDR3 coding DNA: TGTGCCAGCAGCGAGAGGGGCAGGTTCAATGAGCAGTTCTTC.

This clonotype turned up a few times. CDR3 nucleotide sequence: TGTGCCAGCAGCCAAGGGACAGGACAAGGGGCTGGCTACACCTTC. It codes for CASSQGTGQGAGYTF. The genes are TRBV3-1 and TRBJ1-2; 7 bases are a match to TRBD1. With 1 base clipped from V and 7 bases from J, the junction kept 9 bases outside the gene matches. Germline CDR1 and CDR2: LGHDT and YNNKEL (reference sequence). The CDR3 covers 15 residues.

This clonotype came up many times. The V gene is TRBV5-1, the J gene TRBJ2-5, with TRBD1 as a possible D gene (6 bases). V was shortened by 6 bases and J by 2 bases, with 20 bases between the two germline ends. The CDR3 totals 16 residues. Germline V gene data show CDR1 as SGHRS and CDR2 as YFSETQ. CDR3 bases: TGCGCCAGCACCGTCGCCGGGACACTCTTTCAAGAGACCCAGTACTTC. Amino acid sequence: CASTVAGTLFQETQYF.

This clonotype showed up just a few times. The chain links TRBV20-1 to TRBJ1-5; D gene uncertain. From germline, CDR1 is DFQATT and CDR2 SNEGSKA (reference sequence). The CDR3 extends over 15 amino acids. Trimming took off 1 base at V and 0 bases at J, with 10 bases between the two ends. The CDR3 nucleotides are TGCAGTGCTAGAGGCGGGCGGGTTAGCAATCAGCCCCAGCATTTT. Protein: CSARGGRVSNQPQHF.